The clone carrying this T cell receptor (beta chain) has a handful of counts. The CDR3 consists of 14 residues. Germline assignment: CDR1 LNHDA and CDR2 SQIVND (reference sequence). V was shortened by 7 bases and J by 0 bases, with 12 bases between the two germline ends. The table came from immunoSEQ multiplex PCR; TCRdb's copy has only in-frame clones and leaves some out. This sample has approximately 100,000 clones; approximately 90% occur once, and the top ten carry about 3%. This sample is part of a study of T cell changes during pregnancy in multiple sclerosis. The source material was peripheral blood, sampled after pregnancy. This sequence originates from a female donor with multiple sclerosis, enrolled in a pregnancy study. The J gene is TRBJ1-1, the V gene TRBV19; no clear D. Here the CDR3 reads CASITAGVNTEAFF. The DNA for the CDR3 is TGTGCCAGTATCACTGCCGGAGTGAACACTGAAGCTTTCTTT. The full variable domain, its missing parts supplied by reference TRBV19 and TRBJ1-1, is DGGITQSPKYLFRKEGQNVTLSCEQNLNHDAMYWYRQDPGQGLRLIYYSQIVNDFQKGDIAEGYSVSREKKESFPLTVTSAQKNPTAFYLCASITAGVNTEAFFGQGTRLTVV.